These 12 T cell receptor beta chains came from one sample sequenced in a study of response to subunit inactivated influenza vaccine. TCRdb passed the RT-PCR reads through MiXCR, listing each CDR3 protein once. The table lists roughly 190,000 distinct CDR3 sequences, roughly an eighth of them singletons. The material was CD8+ T cells sorted from PBMCs, obtained about 5 days after vaccination. Receptors originate from a man aged 45 to 65 who received an inactivated influenza vaccine.

This clonotype has a handful of counts. V is TRBV20-1 and J is TRBJ2-7; D is perhaps TRBD2 (5 bases). V dropped 3 bases and J dropped 2 bases, with 20 bases sitting between them. CDR1 and CDR2 (germline): DFQATT, SNEGSKA (reference sequence). The CDR3 consists of 16 residues. This chain's CDR3 is CSARSLRLAETYEQYF. The CDR3 nucleotides read TGCAGTGCTAGGTCTCTGCGGCTAGCCGAAACCTACGAGCAGTACTTC.

The CDR3 spells CASSLTGADTQYF. CDR3 in DNA: TGTGCCAGCAGCTTAACGGGAGCAGATACGCAGTATTTT. The chain employs TRBV7-3 and TRBJ2-3; TRBD2 is a possible D gene (5 bases). From germline, CDR1 is SGHTA and CDR2 FQGTGA. Trimming removed 0 bases at V and 4 bases at J, with 5 bases between. CDR3 length: 13 amino acids. Filled out from reference TRBV7-3 and TRBJ2-3, the complete variable domain reads GAGVSQTPSNKVTEKGKYVELRCDPISGHTALYWYRQSLGQGPEFLIYFQGTGAADDSGLPNDRFFAVRPEGSVSTLKIQRTERGDSAVYLCASSLTGADTQYFGPGTRLTVL.

V is TRBV5-1 and J is TRBJ2-3; D may be TRBD2 (6 bases). The CDR3 length is 15 residues. The germline V gene has CDR1 SGHRS and CDR2 YFSETQ. The ends were cut back, 4 bases at V and 1 base at J, with 13 bases in the middle. The CDR3: CASSRGEVGTDTQYF. The CDR3 region has the DNA TGCGCCAGCAGCAGAGGGGAGGTGGGCACAGATACGCAGTATTTT.

Details on this clonotype: This may come from a read error, since a much larger clone is one base off. The chain combines TRBV5-1 with TRBJ2-1; TRBD1 agrees at 9 bases. The CDR3 sequence is 16 residues long. Looked up from germline, CDR1 is SGHRS and CDR2 is YFSETQ. The V and J ends lost 4 bases and 6 bases, in that order; junction bases with no gene match: 11. CDR3 protein: CASSPVSGTGTNEQFF. The CDR3 region has the DNA TGCGCCAGCAGCCCAGTCTCCGGGACAGGGACCAATGAGCAGTTCTTC.

The V call is TRBV6-5, the J call TRBJ2-7; D is unclear. This CDR3 is 14 amino acids long. Germline loops: CDR1 MNHEY, CDR2 SVGAGI. Trimming removed 2 bases from V and 3 bases from J, with 11 bases in between. The CDR3 bases are TGTGCCAGCAGTTACCGAGACACCCACTACGAGCAGTACTTC. Encoded protein: CASSYRDTHYEQYF.

This chain joins TRBV4-3 and TRBJ2-3, with unresolved D. The V end lost 0 bases, the J end lost 0 bases, and 10 bases lay between the germline ends. The CDR3 covers 16 residues. Germline CDR1 LGHNA, CDR2 YSLEER. The CDR3 nucleotides read TGCGCCAGCAGCCAAGACCCCCCAGCTAGCACAGATACGCAGTATTTT. This sequence encodes CASSQDPPASTDTQYF.

This clonotype appeared a few times. This chain uses TRBV4-2 with TRBJ2-7; possible D gene TRBD2, 6 bases. The CDR3 spans 15 residues. Germline assignment: CDR1 LGHNA and CDR2 YNFKEQ. Trimming took off 1 base at V and 3 bases at J, with 13 bases between the two ends. The CDR3 DNA is TGTGCCAGCAGCCAAGGGACGGGACTCTACTACGAGCAGTACTTC. Encoded protein: CASSQGTGLYYEQYF.

The V call is TRBV28, the J call TRBJ2-7; D gene uncertain. V was clipped by 2 bases and J by 3 bases, with 20 bases between them. The CDR3 runs to 17 residues. Germline values: CDR1 MDHEN, CDR2 SYDVKM. As DNA, the CDR3 is TGTGCCAGCAGTTTACCCGTGACCCGGGTAGCAGGCTACGAGCAGTACTTC. It codes for CASSLPVTRVAGYEQYF.

The chain recombines TRBV6-5 with TRBJ2-1; the match to TRBD2 covers 9 bases. V lost 0 bases to trimming and J lost 15 bases; unmatched junction nucleotides: 6. The CDR3 spans 13 residues. Germline CDR1 MNHEY, CDR2 SVGAGI. In nucleotides, the CDR3 is TGTGCCAGCAGTTACTCCGGGACTAGCTCGTCGTTCTTC. This encodes CASSYSGTSSSFF.

This clonotype was recorded many times. Here the CDR3 reads CASSSGLYEQYF. In DNA form, the CDR3 reads TGTGCCAGCAGTTCGGGGCTTTACGAGCAGTACTTC. The gene calls are TRBV11-2 and TRBJ2-7; D assignment may be TRBD1 or TRBD2 (5 bases each). The CDR3 sequence is 12 residues long. Trimming pared 6 bases from V and 4 bases from J, leaving 10 bases between. The germline V gene has CDR1 SGHAT and CDR2 FQNNGV. Combining the CDR3 with reference TRBV11-2 and TRBJ2-7 gives the whole variable domain EAGVAQSPRYKIIEKRQSVAFWCNPISGHATLYWYQQILGQGPKLLIQFQNNGVVDDSQLPKDRFSAERLKGVDSTLKIQPAKLEDSAVYLCASSSGLYEQYFGPGTRLTVT.

Concerning this clonotype: A much larger clone is a single base away; this may be a read error. This rearrangement joins TRBV12-3 or TRBV12-4 to TRBJ2-3; D possibly corresponds to TRBD1 (5 bases). The CDR3 extends over 14 amino acids. The CDR3, as DNA: TGTGCCATCAGTCCCAGGGCTAGCACAGATACGCAGTATTTT. Protein: CAISPRASTDTQYF.

This clonotype appeared many times. This chain uses TRBV6-5 with TRBJ2-7, with D perhaps TRBD1 (6 bases). Looked up from germline, CDR1 is MNHEY and CDR2 is SVGAGI. The CDR3 is 15 amino acids. The V end lost 1 base, the J end lost 2 bases, and 12 bases lay between the germline ends. The CDR3 sequence is CASSYLQGSPYEQYF. As DNA, the CDR3 is TGTGCCAGCAGTTACTTACAGGGCTCCCCCTACGAGCAGTACTTC.